Listed below are T cell receptor beta chains from one sample, sequenced in a study of response to subunit inactivated influenza vaccine. TCRdb passed the RT-PCR reads through MiXCR, listing each CDR3 protein once. The sample has around 600,000 distinct CDR3 sequences, roughly 12% seen once. The data also belong to a second study, concerning T cells expressing NK-cell markers.

Source: PBMCs from blood, taken on the day of vaccination. The source is a man aged 45 to 65 who received an inactivated influenza vaccine. CDR3s include the opening cysteine and the closing phenylalanine or tryptophan. The D gene is left open where the match is weak. Size values are once, few and many counts, or a class for expanded clones, and some rows have none.

v_call: TRBV9
d_call: .
j_call: TRBJ1-3
clone_size: .
cdr3_aa: CASSPGPSSGNTIYF
cdr3_nt: TGTGCCAGCAGCCCGGGACCGTCCTCTGGAAACACCATATATTTT

v_call: TRBV11-2
d_call: TRBD2
j_call: TRBJ2-5
clone_size: few
cdr3_aa: CASSYIAGGGETQYF
cdr3_nt: TGTGCCAGCAGTTATATAGCGGGAGGCGGAGAGACCCAGTACTTC

v_call: TRBV20-1
d_call: .
j_call: TRBJ1-3
clone_size: many
cdr3_aa: CSARESGFSGNTIYF
cdr3_nt: TGCAGTGCTAGAGAGTCAGGGTTCTCTGGAAACACCATATATTTT

v_call: TRBV20-1
d_call: .
j_call: TRBJ2-2
clone_size: .
cdr3_aa: CSASLGAATGELFF
cdr3_nt: TGCAGTGCTAGTCTGGGAGCGGCCACCGGGGAGCTGTTTTTT

v_call: TRBV29-1
d_call: TRBD1
j_call: TRBJ2-7
clone_size: .
cdr3_aa: CSVGQGEVYEQYF
cdr3_nt: TGCAGCGTTGGACAGGGCGAGGTCTACGAGCAGTACTTC

v_call: TRBV4-1
d_call: TRBD2
j_call: TRBJ2-3
clone_size: few
cdr3_aa: CASSQDLGGGFTDTQYF
cdr3_nt: TGCGCCAGCAGCCAAGATTTGGGGGGGGGGTTCACAGATACGCAGTATTTT

v_call: TRBV6-6
d_call: .
j_call: TRBJ2-2
clone_size: few
cdr3_aa: CASSDSPGELFF
cdr3_nt: TGTGCCAGCAGCGACAGTCCCGGGGAGCTGTTTTTT

v_call: TRBV25-1
d_call: .
j_call: TRBJ2-1
clone_size: few
cdr3_aa: CASSDPLGGGFSYNEQFF
cdr3_nt: TGTGCCAGCAGTGACCCTCTAGGGGGGGGCTTCTCCTACAATGAGCAGTTCTTC

v_call: TRBV6-1
d_call: .
j_call: TRBJ2-7
clone_size: .
cdr3_aa: CATSAIGGRTYEQYF
cdr3_nt: TGTGCCACCTCGGCGATTGGGGGGAGGACCTACGAGCAGTACTTC

v_call: TRBV6-5
d_call: .
j_call: TRBJ2-7
clone_size: few
cdr3_aa: CASSYPTGKVNEQYF
cdr3_nt: TGTGCCAGCAGCTACCCTACAGGGAAGGTAAACGAGCAGTACTTC

v_call: TRBV12-3/TRBV12-4
d_call: .
j_call: TRBJ2-7
clone_size: many
cdr3_aa: CASSSWRDTAYEQYF
cdr3_nt: TGTGCCAGCAGCTCATGGAGGGACACAGCCTACGAGCAGTACTTC

v_call: TRBV7-2
d_call: TRBD2
j_call: TRBJ2-1
clone_size: few
cdr3_aa: CASSLATSGSYNEQFF
cdr3_nt: TGTGCCAGCAGCTTAGCGACTAGCGGGTCCTACAATGAGCAGTTCTTC

v_call: TRBV12-3/TRBV12-4
d_call: .
j_call: TRBJ2-2
clone_size: many
cdr3_aa: CASTNGAGELFF
cdr3_nt: TGTGCCAGCACCAATGGAGCAGGGGAGCTGTTTTTT

v_call: TRBV3-1
d_call: TRBD2
j_call: TRBJ2-3
clone_size: few
cdr3_aa: CASRRAGASDTQYF
cdr3_nt: TGTGCCAGCAGGCGAGCGGGGGCCTCAGATACGCAGTATTTT

v_call: TRBV6-5
d_call: .
j_call: TRBJ2-7
clone_size: .
cdr3_aa: CASSSWYEQYF
cdr3_nt: TGTGCCAGCAGTTCCTGGTACGAGCAGTACTTC

v_call: TRBV7-8
d_call: .
j_call: TRBJ1-1
clone_size: .
cdr3_aa: CASSLVAGSLFSAEAFF
cdr3_nt: TGTGCCAGCAGCTTAGTCGCAGGGTCCCTTTTCAGCGCTGAAGCTTTCTTT

v_call: TRBV18
d_call: .
j_call: TRBJ2-3
clone_size: .
cdr3_aa: CASSPRIDTDTQYF
cdr3_nt: TGTGCCAGCTCACCGCGGATAGACACAGATACGCAGTATTTT

v_call: TRBV5-1
d_call: .
j_call: TRBJ2-3
clone_size: .
cdr3_aa: CASSLGRGLGTDTQYF
cdr3_nt: TGCGCCAGCAGCCTCGGCCGTGGGCTCGGCACAGATACGCAGTATTTT

v_call: TRBV7-2
d_call: .
j_call: TRBJ2-7
clone_size: .
cdr3_aa: CASSLEKGSSYEQYF
cdr3_nt: TGTGCCAGCAGCTTAGAGAAGGGATCCTCCTACGAGCAGTACTTC

v_call: TRBV7-9
d_call: .
j_call: TRBJ2-7
clone_size: .
cdr3_aa: CASSTMTPSGEQYF
cdr3_nt: TGTGCCAGCAGTACTATGACTCCCTCGGGTGAGCAGTACTTC

v_call: TRBV19
d_call: TRBD1
j_call: TRBJ2-7
clone_size: .
cdr3_aa: CATSVGQKAYEQYF
cdr3_nt: TGTGCCACCTCAGTGGGACAGAAAGCCTACGAGCAGTACTTC

v_call: TRBV19
d_call: TRBD1
j_call: TRBJ1-6
clone_size: few
cdr3_aa: CASSPGTAKNSPLHF
cdr3_nt: TGTGCCAGTAGTCCCGGGACAGCAAAAAATTCACCCCTCCACTTT

v_call: TRBV4-1
d_call: TRBD1
j_call: TRBJ1-1
clone_size: many
cdr3_aa: CASSSLYRDREAFF
cdr3_nt: TGCGCCAGCAGCTCCTTATACCGGGACAGGGAAGCTTTCTTT

v_call: TRBV12-3/TRBV12-4
d_call: .
j_call: TRBJ2-7
clone_size: many
cdr3_aa: CASSRGYYEQYF
cdr3_nt: TGTGCCAGCTCACGGGGGTACTACGAGCAGTACTTC

v_call: TRBV7-2
d_call: .
j_call: TRBJ1-2
clone_size: .
cdr3_aa: CASSLAPREGGYTF
cdr3_nt: TGTGCCAGCAGCTTAGCGCCCAGGGAAGGAGGCTACACCTTC

v_call: TRBV5-1
d_call: TRBD1
j_call: TRBJ2-7
clone_size: many
cdr3_aa: CASSWDSLTYEQYF
cdr3_nt: TGCGCCAGCAGCTGGGACAGCCTAACCTACGAGCAGTACTTC

v_call: TRBV30
d_call: .
j_call: TRBJ1-5
clone_size: .
cdr3_aa: CAWSSQGNQPQHF
cdr3_nt: TGTGCCTGGAGTTCCCAGGGAAATCAGCCCCAGCATTTT

v_call: TRBV27
d_call: TRBD1
j_call: TRBJ2-7
clone_size: few
cdr3_aa: CASSLQGQGHYEQYF
cdr3_nt: TGTGCCAGCAGCCTTCAGGGACAGGGGCACTACGAGCAGTACTTC

v_call: TRBV7-9
d_call: .
j_call: TRBJ1-2
clone_size: .
cdr3_aa: CASSRLPGPANYGYTF
cdr3_nt: TGTGCCAGCAGCCGATTACCGGGACCCGCTAACTATGGCTACACCTTC

v_call: TRBV15
d_call: .
j_call: TRBJ2-3
clone_size: few
cdr3_aa: CAPRGTSTDTQYF
cdr3_nt: TGTGCACCGAGGGGGACTAGCACAGATACGCAGTATTTT

v_call: TRBV6-2/TRBV6-3
d_call: TRBD2
j_call: TRBJ2-1
clone_size: .
cdr3_aa: CASSGLAGVGEQFF
cdr3_nt: TGTGCCAGCAGTGGACTAGCGGGAGTTGGCGAGCAGTTCTTC

v_call: TRBV7-3
d_call: .
j_call: TRBJ2-1
clone_size: few
cdr3_aa: CASSQESGSPTNEQFF
cdr3_nt: TGTGCCAGCAGTCAGGAGTCGGGTTCCCCTACTAACGAGCAGTTCTTC

v_call: TRBV19
d_call: .
j_call: TRBJ2-7
clone_size: .
cdr3_aa: CASSIRGQAHEQYF
cdr3_nt: TGTGCCAGTAGTATTCGCGGCCAGGCCCACGAGCAGTACTTC

v_call: TRBV12-3/TRBV12-4
d_call: .
j_call: TRBJ2-2
clone_size: .
cdr3_aa: CASSPRLVKTGELFF
cdr3_nt: TGTGCCAGCAGCCCCCGACTAGTTAAGACCGGGGAGCTGTTTTTT

v_call: TRBV18
d_call: TRBD1
j_call: TRBJ2-1
clone_size: many
cdr3_aa: CASSQLTGGNEQFF
cdr3_nt: TGTGCCAGCTCACAGTTGACAGGGGGGAATGAGCAGTTCTTC

v_call: TRBV4-1
d_call: TRBD1
j_call: TRBJ1-2
clone_size: many
cdr3_aa: CASSQGQGAFGYTF
cdr3_nt: TGCGCCAGCAGCCAGGGACAGGGGGCGTTTGGCTACACCTTC

v_call: TRBV29-1
d_call: .
j_call: TRBJ2-3
clone_size: few
cdr3_aa: CSVFQGFGTDTQYF
cdr3_nt: TGCAGCGTGTTCCAGGGGTTCGGCACAGATACGCAGTATTTT

v_call: TRBV9
d_call: TRBD2
j_call: TRBJ2-7
clone_size: few
cdr3_aa: CASSATSRIYEQYF
cdr3_nt: TGTGCCAGCAGCGCGACTAGCCGGATCTACGAGCAGTACTTC

v_call: TRBV29-1
d_call: TRBD1
j_call: TRBJ1-1
clone_size: few
cdr3_aa: CSADRANTEAFF
cdr3_nt: TGCAGCGCGGACAGGGCGAACACTGAAGCTTTCTTT

v_call: TRBV27
d_call: .
j_call: TRBJ2-7
clone_size: .
cdr3_aa: CASSLLFGTAAREQYF
cdr3_nt: TGTGCCAGCAGTTTATTGTTTGGGACCGCCGCGAGGGAGCAGTACTTC

v_call: TRBV9
d_call: .
j_call: TRBJ2-7
clone_size: few
cdr3_aa: CASSGADYEQYF
cdr3_nt: TGTGCCAGCAGCGGTGCGGACTACGAGCAGTACTTC

v_call: TRBV7-2
d_call: .
j_call: TRBJ2-2
clone_size: once
cdr3_aa: CASSLAEGSVAAGELFF
cdr3_nt: TGTGCCAGCAGCTTAGCGGAGGGCTCCGTAGCCGCCGGGGAGCTGTTTTTT

v_call: TRBV7-9
d_call: TRBD2
j_call: TRBJ2-1
clone_size: few
cdr3_aa: CASSLRTSGNEQFF
cdr3_nt: TGTGCCAGCAGCCTCAGGACTAGCGGCAATGAGCAGTTCTTC

v_call: TRBV9
d_call: TRBD2
j_call: TRBJ2-3
clone_size: .
cdr3_aa: CASSPRSLAGALDTQYF
cdr3_nt: TGTGCCAGCAGCCCCCGTTCGCTAGCGGGGGCCTTGGATACGCAGTATTTT

v_call: TRBV29-1
d_call: .
j_call: TRBJ2-1
clone_size: .
cdr3_aa: CSVDRGWSYNEQFF
cdr3_nt: TGCAGCGTCGATAGGGGGTGGTCCTACAATGAGCAGTTCTTC

v_call: TRBV20-1
d_call: .
j_call: TRBJ2-3
clone_size: .
cdr3_aa: CSASIAESTDTQYF
cdr3_nt: TGCAGTGCTAGTATTGCGGAGAGCACAGATACGCAGTATTTT

v_call: TRBV30
d_call: .
j_call: TRBJ2-3
clone_size: few
cdr3_aa: CAWTGVGDTQYF
cdr3_nt: TGTGCCTGGACTGGGGTTGGAGATACGCAGTATTTT

v_call: TRBV11-2
d_call: .
j_call: TRBJ2-6
clone_size: .
cdr3_aa: CASSLSVWGARGANVLTF
cdr3_nt: TGTGCCAGCAGCTTATCAGTATGGGGGGCACGTGGGGCCAACGTCCTGACTTTC

v_call: TRBV11-1
d_call: TRBD2
j_call: TRBJ2-5
clone_size: .
cdr3_aa: CASSLALRLAGAVEETQYF
cdr3_nt: TGTGCCAGCAGCTTAGCGTTGAGACTAGCGGGAGCGGTGGAAGAGACCCAGTACTTC

v_call: TRBV7-2
d_call: .
j_call: TRBJ2-2
clone_size: few
cdr3_aa: CASSLGRAGGELFF
cdr3_nt: TGTGCCAGCAGCTTAGGCAGGGCCGGAGGGGAGCTGTTTTTT

v_call: TRBV4-3
d_call: TRBD1
j_call: TRBJ2-7
clone_size: many
cdr3_aa: CASSPTTGALYF
cdr3_nt: TGCGCCAGCAGCCCAACGACAGGGGCCTTGTACTTC

v_call: TRBV14
d_call: TRBD1
j_call: TRBJ1-2
clone_size: .
cdr3_aa: CASSHWPGGGGYTF
cdr3_nt: TGTGCCAGCAGCCATTGGCCAGGGGGCGGTGGCTACACCTTC